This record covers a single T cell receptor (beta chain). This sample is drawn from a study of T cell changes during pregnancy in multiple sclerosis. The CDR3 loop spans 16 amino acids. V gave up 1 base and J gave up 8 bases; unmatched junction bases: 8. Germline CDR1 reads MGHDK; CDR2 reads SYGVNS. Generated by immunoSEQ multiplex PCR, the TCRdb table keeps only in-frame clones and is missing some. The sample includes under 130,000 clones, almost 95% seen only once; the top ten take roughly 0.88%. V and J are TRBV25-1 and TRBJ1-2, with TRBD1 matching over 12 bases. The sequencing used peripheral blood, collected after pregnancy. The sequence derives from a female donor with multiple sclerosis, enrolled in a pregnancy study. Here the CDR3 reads CASSEWDGTGGQGYTF. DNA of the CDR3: TGTGCCAGCAGTGAATGGGACGGGACAGGGGGCCAAGGCTACACCTTC.